Listed here are 22 T cell receptor beta chains from one sample, sequenced in a study of PD-1 blockade in classical Hodgkin lymphoma (TCRdb year 2020). The time point label here, explained by the study, means: cycle 4 day 1 (C4D1), after five to seven weeks of nivolumab. All trial patients had relapsed after autologous stem cell transplantation, with cohorts A, B and C differing in prior brentuximab vedotin exposure. The library was generated by the immunoSEQ multiplex PCR assay. This immuneACCESS table, as held by TCRdb, lists in-frame sequences with V and J called but not all clones. Of the missing ones, under half trace to an unresolved V gene in checked studies; the others have no known cause. Here the sample has about 92,000 clones; more than 80% occur a single time. About a sixth of the sample rests with the top ten. The sequencing here drew on peripheral blood mononuclear cells (PBMCs), taken before the fourth cycle of nivolumab. These receptors were taken from a human donor with classical Hodgkin lymphoma.

This rearrangement joins TRBV9 to TRBJ2-7; either TRBD1 or TRBD2 may fit D (5 bases each). There are 15 residues in the CDR3. Germline assignment: CDR1 SGDLS and CDR2 YYNGEE. V was pared by 0 bases and J by 3 bases, with 13 bases between. The CDR3 sequence is CASSVGGDPHYEQYF. The CDR3 DNA reads as TGTGCCAGCAGCGTAGGAGGGGACCCTCACTACGAGCAGTACTTC.

J is TRBJ2-1 and V is TRBV9; D is undetermined. Germline CDR1 SGDLS, CDR2 YYNGEE. Trimming took 1 base from V and 0 from J, leaving 8 bases between them. CDR3 length: 15 amino acids. The CDR3 is CASSVRQTSYNEQFF. CDR3 DNA sequence: TGTGCCAGCAGCGTAAGGCAGACCTCCTACAATGAGCAGTTCTTC.

The CDR3 reads CASSLNRDNEQFF. Written as DNA, the CDR3 is TGTGCCAGCAGCTTAAACAGGGACAATGAGCAGTTCTTC. This rearrangement joins TRBV7-3 to TRBJ2-1, with D possibly TRBD1 on 6 matching bases. Germline V lookup: CDR1 SGHTA, CDR2 FQGTGA. Trimming shortened V by 1 base and J by 5 bases, and 6 bases separated the two germline ends. This CDR3 is built from 13 residues.

The chain has TRBV19 and TRBJ2-4; 7 nucleotides line up with TRBD2. Germline CDR1 is LNHDA and CDR2 is SQIVND (reference sequence). CDR3 length: 16 amino acids. With V trimmed by 6 bases and J by 0 bases, 8 bases remained unmatched. The chain's CDR3 is CASSTQGGRAKNIQYF. The CDR3, as DNA: TGTGCCAGTAGCACGCAGGGCGGGAGAGCCAAAAACATTCAGTACTTC.

In this sample, this clone turned up a few times. The chain has TRBV5-1 and TRBJ2-3, with 9 bases identical to TRBD2. The CDR3 contains 16 residues. In germline, CDR1 is SGHRS, CDR2 YFSETQ. With V trimmed by 3 bases and J by 0 bases, 5 bases remained unmatched. CDR3 loop: CASSSTTSGSTDTQYF. CDR3 in DNA: TGCGCCAGCAGCTCCACGACTAGCGGAAGCACAGATACGCAGTATTTT.

This sequence joins TRBV18 and TRBJ1-1; no clear D. The CDR3 loop spans 11 amino acids. Trimming stripped 5 bases from V and 6 bases from J, with 7 bases between. CDR1 KGHSH and CDR2 LQKENI come from the germline V gene. CDR3 coding DNA: TGTGCCAGCTCAGGACTATCTGAAGCTTTCTTT. Protein: CASSGLSEAFF.

The gene calls are TRBV7-8 and TRBJ2-5, with 10 bases lining up with TRBD2. This CDR3 region has 15 residues. Germline CDR1 and CDR2: SGHVS and FQNEAQ. V was pared by 10 bases and J by 5 bases, with 13 bases of the junction left unmatched. The CDR3 loop is CATGVVAGGVETQYF. Here the CDR3 DNA reads TGTGCCACTGGGGTCGTAGCGGGAGGAGTGGAGACCCAGTACTTC.

On this clone itself: At one boundary the junction diverges from the germline segment, which might be a read error. The chain combines TRBV19 with TRBJ2-1; 9 bases fit TRBD2. The CDR3 loop spans 17 amino acids. Germline loops: CDR1 LNHDA, CDR2 SQIVND (reference sequence). Here the CDR3 reads CASSILLPSGAYNEQFF. The CDR3 DNA is TGTGCCAGTAGTATCCTCCTCCCTAGCGGGGCCTATAATGAGCAGTTCTTC.

In DNA, the CDR3 is TGTGCCAGCAGTTTACTTGACAGGGGCGTTTCTGGCTACACCTTC. This translates into CASSLLDRGVSGYTF. This rearrangement joins TRBV28 to TRBJ1-2; TRBD1 matches 8 bases. V lost 2 bases to trimming and J lost 7 bases; unmatched junction nucleotides: 9. Germline V gives CDR1 MDHEN, CDR2 SYDVKM. This CDR3 comprises 15 residues.

This clone was detected once. The chain employs TRBV18 and TRBJ1-3, with TRBD1 as a possible D gene (5 bases). V gave up 1 base and J gave up 0 bases, with 10 bases separating them. Germline V gives CDR1 KGHSH, CDR2 LQKENI. The CDR3 is made up of 16 amino acids. The CDR3 DNA reads as TGTGCCAGCTCACCACAAGCAGGGTTCTCTGGAAACACCATATATTTT. Amino acids: CASSPQAGFSGNTIYF.

The rearrangement uses TRBV6-5 and TRBJ2-7; D is tentatively TRBD1 or TRBD2 (6 bases each). The CDR3 contains 14 residues. Germline V gives CDR1 MNHEY, CDR2 SVGAGI. V was cut by 5 bases and J by 3 bases, with 14 bases left in between. CDR3 nucleotide sequence: TGTGCCAGCAGTCCACGGGGGCCTGGCTACGAGCAGTACTTC. Translated, it gives CASSPRGPGYEQYF.

This chain links TRBV10-3 with TRBJ2-7; no firm D call. V was trimmed by 4 bases and J by 1 base, leaving 5 bases between them. The CDR3 runs 12 residues. Germline CDR1 is ENHRY and CDR2 is SYGVKD. Here the CDR3 DNA reads TGTGCCATCAGTGGCAATTCCTACGAGCAGTACTTC. Its translation is CAISGNSYEQYF.

This chain joins TRBV25-1 and TRBJ2-1; 14 nucleotides line up with TRBD2. The CDR3 extends over 16 amino acids. CDR1 is MGHDK and CDR2 is SYGVNS in the germline V gene. Trimming at V came to 3 bases and at J to 7 bases, leaving 5 bases not matched to a gene. CDR3 nucleotides: TGTGCCAGCAGTGATGAGACTAGCGGGAGGGCTAATGAGCAGTTCTTC. Translation gives CASSDETSGRANEQFF.

The chain is built from TRBV5-4 and TRBJ2-7, with D tentatively TRBD2 (5 bases). The CDR3 is 15 residues long. Looked up from germline, CDR1 is SGHNT and CDR2 is YYREEE (reference sequence). Trimming left V 0 bases short and J 1 base short, with 11 bases between. CDR3 coding DNA: TGTGCCAGCAGCTTGGCCGTGGGCGGGTCCTACGAGCAGTACTTC. The encoded protein is CASSLAVGGSYEQYF.

This clone was counted between two and nine times. This same CDR3 is encoded by further DNA sequences in the sample. CDR3 in amino acids: CASSLVGGSSGNTIYF. CDR3 bases: TGCGCCAGCAGCTTGGTTGGGGGGAGCTCTGGAAACACCATATATTTT. This chain uses TRBV5-1 with TRBJ1-3; possibly TRBD1 for D (5 bases). The CDR3 has 16 amino acids. V was clipped by 0 bases and J by 0 bases, with 10 bases between them. CDR1 SGHRS and CDR2 YFSETQ come from the germline V gene.

The gene calls are TRBV19 and TRBJ2-3, with D unresolved. Germline V CDR1 and CDR2: LNHDA, SQIVND (reference sequence). The V end was cut by 6 bases, the J end by 2 bases, with 12 bases between. The CDR3 covers 14 residues. CDR3 in DNA: TGTGCCAGTAGCCTTAGGTGGGTCACAGATACGCAGTATTTT. This sequence encodes CASSLRWVTDTQYF.

The rearrangement links TRBV10-1 to TRBJ2-5, with D perhaps matching TRBD2 (6 bases). Trimming left V 8 bases short and J 2 bases short, with 15 bases between. Per the germline V gene, CDR1 is WNHNN and CDR2 is SYGVQD (reference sequence). The CDR3 contains 14 residues. CDR3 protein: CASSGGGRQETQYF. CDR3 bases: TGCGCCAGCTCCGGAGGAGGGAGACAAGAGACCCAGTACTTC.

V is TRBV21-1 and J is TRBJ2-3; TRBD2 was called by the table and not checked on the DNA. TRBV21-1 is labeled a pseudogene. This CDR3 region has 16 residues. DNA for the CDR3: TGTGCCGAGTTCAAGACTAGCGGGAGGTCTGGAGATACGCAGTATTTT. This codes for CAEFKTSGRSGDTQYF.

J is TRBJ2-7 and V is TRBV29-1, with TRBD1 identical over 10 bases. This CDR3 has 12 residues. The germline gives CDR1 SQVTM, CDR2 ANQGSEA. The J segment lost 4 bases and the V segment lost 7 bases, leaving 4 bases of the junction unmatched. This CDR3 is CSGGQGRYEQYF. CDR3 DNA sequence: TGCAGCGGGGGACAGGGGCGATACGAGCAGTACTTC.

CDR3: CASSEERGKAFF. CDR3 nucleotides: TGTGCCAGCAGTGAAGAACGGGGGAAAGCTTTCTTT. The chain has TRBV2 and TRBJ1-1, with a possible D match to TRBD1 (5 bases). The V and J ends lost 1 base and 9 bases respectively, with 9 bases between them. CDR3 length equals 12 residues. Germline values: CDR1 SNHLY, CDR2 FYNNEI.

The V call is TRBV5-6, the J call TRBJ2-3, with 9 bases lining up with TRBD2. CDR1 is SGHDT and CDR2 is YYEEEE in the germline V gene. Trimming cost V 4 bases and J 0 bases; bases outside gene matches: 6. The CDR3 length is 16 residues. The CDR3, as DNA: TGTGCCAGCAGCCTCCTAGCGGGATCTAGCACAGATACGCAGTATTTT. Protein sequence: CASSLLAGSSTDTQYF.

CDR3 bases: TGTGCCAGCAGCACGGGGGGTGGGGAGCAGTACTTC. Residues: CASSTGGGEQYF. The chain joins TRBV9 to TRBJ2-7, with 7 positions matching TRBD2. The V gene's germline CDR1 is SGDLS and CDR2 YYNGEE. V dropped 4 bases and J dropped 7; count of bases not matched to a gene: 5. CDR3 length equals 12 residues.